The present entry profiles one T cell receptor (beta chain) with its context. The antigen is unknown. Trimming left V 0 bases short and J 4 bases short, with 12 bases between. Per the germline V gene, CDR1 is LGHNA and CDR2 is YNFKEQ. The CDR3 contains 15 residues. Donors in the study were healthy people who gave bone marrow. Likely unrecorded immune exposures existed in these nominally healthy donors. The entry originates in a study of cytomegalovirus exposure and HLA in healthy donors. General observations from the study: DRB1 had the most TCR associations and HLA-C the fewest, a later analysis found, with rates varying by HLA locus. Presence/absence comparisons presumed near-even sequencing depth among donors.

PCR was performed using 60 Vbeta and 13 Jbeta primers. Libraries were prepared by immunoSEQ multiplex PCR; TCRdb keeps only in-frame clonotypes and omits some of them. This table has about 120,000 clones, roughly 80% appearing once. Sequencing was carried out using PBMCs. This sequence originates from a female donor in good health and CMV-seronegative. This sequence joins TRBV4-2 and TRBJ1-2; D is perhaps TRBD1 (5 bases). This CDR3 reads CASSQDIGVSYGYTF. The CDR3 DNA sequence: TGTGCCAGCAGCCAAGATATAGGGGTTTCCTATGGCTACACCTTC.